This T cell receptor (beta chain) was found in a study of blood T cell repertoires in COVID-19. Study information: Acute and convalescent COVID-19 samples came from the United States, Italy and Spain. T cells, B-cell-depleted T cells, or PBMCs supplied cDNA or gDNA.

How the authors handled the data: Amplified reference gene primers provided the basis for estimating nucleated cell counts. TCRdb keeps only in-frame clones here, not all; method: immunoSEQ multiplex PCR. V, J and clone size were drawn from that table, and D and trimming were deduced from the DNA. The sample consists of approximately 100,000 clones, about 92% of them appearing once. Trimming left V 3 bases short and J 4 bases short, with 7 bases between. The length of the CDR3 is 13 residues. Germline V gene data show CDR1 as LNHDA and CDR2 as SQIVND (reference sequence). The V call is TRBV19, the J call TRBJ1-5; TRBD1 is a possible D gene (5 bases). The clonotype was recovered from a man aged 50-59 years with active COVID-19. Input material: peripheral blood. The CDR3 DNA is TGTGCCAGTAGTATGGAGGGGAATCAGCCCCAGCATTTT. Its protein product is CASSMEGNQPQHF.